One and the same sample provided the 14 T cell receptor beta chains below, sequenced in a study of T-cell reconstitution after alpha-beta-depleted transplantation in children. The TCRbeta library incorporated unique molecular identifiers. TCRdb itself ran the PCR reads through MiXCR, one entry per CDR3 protein. Of some 840,000 distinct CDR3 sequences listed, around 15% are singletons. Sample: PBMCs, mostly from graft donor cells, taken 360 days after TCRalphabeta/CD19-depleted stem cell transplant. All receptors come from a male patient aged 10 to 17 who had a stem cell transplant for acute lymphoblastic leukemia, so the T cells may come from the graft donor.

This clonotype was recorded a few times. This chain uses TRBV6-2 or TRBV6-3 with TRBJ2-1; 10 bases agree with TRBD2. Germline values: CDR1 MNHEY, CDR2 SVGEGT. The CDR3 contains 18 residues. V was pared by 0 bases and J by 2 bases, with 7 bases of the junction left unmatched. For the CDR3, the DNA is TGTGCCAGCAGTTACTCTCTGCCTAGCGGGAGCCCCTACAATGAGCAGTTCTTC. It codes for CASSYSLPSGSPYNEQFF.

This clonotype was counted many times. The J gene is TRBJ2-2, the V gene TRBV29-1; no definite D call. The CDR3 consists of 15 residues. CDR1 SQVTM and CDR2 ANQGSEA come from the germline V gene. V gave up 3 bases and J gave up 9 bases, with 20 bases separating them. The CDR3 DNA reads TGCAGCGTTGAGGGCCGGGTCTTCCCAAGCCGGGAGCTGTTTTTT. It codes for CSVEGRVFPSRELFF.

In its sample, this clonotype was seen once. This chain joins TRBV5-3 and TRBJ2-7; D uncertain. TRBV5-3 has ORF status, its function being uncertain. This CDR3 is built from 11 residues. V was shortened by 9 bases and J by 3 bases, with 10 bases between the two germline ends. Here the CDR3 DNA reads TGTGCCATGAGCCTTGGCTACGAGCAGTACTTC. This gives the protein CAMSLGYEQYF.

This clonotype was counted between two and nine times. This sequence joins TRBV5-1 and TRBJ1-5; perhaps TRBD1 as D (6 bases). This CDR3 contains 14 residues. Per the germline V gene, CDR1 is SGHRS and CDR2 is YFSETQ. V shed 0 bases and J shed 6 bases, with 10 bases lying between them. As DNA, the CDR3 is TGCGCCAGCAGCTTGGCCGCAGGGGCTCAGCCCCAGCATTTT. The encoded protein is CASSLAAGAQPQHF.

V usage is TRBV3-1 and J usage is TRBJ1-6; 10 bases line up with TRBD1. Germline V lookup: CDR1 LGHDT, CDR2 YNNKEL (reference sequence). The CDR3 spans 18 residues. V shed 11 bases, J shed 9 bases, and the junction held 22 bases outside the gene matches. This chain's CDR3 is CAFCFKALGGQGSSPLHF. DNA for the CDR3: TGTGCCTTCTGTTTTAAAGCCCTGGGGGGACAGGGGAGTTCACCCCTCCACTTT.

This chain connects TRBV7-9 to TRBJ2-5; the D gene could be TRBD1 or TRBD2 (5 bases each). Germline-derived CDR1 and CDR2 are SEHNR and FQNEAQ (reference sequence). Trimming left V 2 bases short and J 2 bases short, with 12 bases between. The CDR3 totals 15 residues. CDR3 nucleotide sequence: TGTGCCAGCAGCTTAACACCGGGACGACAAGAGACCCAGTACTTC. It codes for CASSLTPGRQETQYF.

This clonotype was counted between two and nine times. The rearrangement uses TRBV27 and TRBJ2-3, with 8 bases fitting TRBD2. V lost 5 bases and J lost 7; bases outside the gene matches: 11. This CDR3 is 15 amino acids long. CDR1 and CDR2 from the germline V gene are MNHEY and SMNVEV (reference sequence). The DNA for the CDR3 is TGTGCCAGCAGTCCCTCCTGGACTAGCACGCATACGCAGTATTTT. Translated: CASSPSWTSTHTQYF.

There are many counts of this clonotype. DNA for the CDR3: TGTGCCAGCAGTTTATCGTTGACGACGGAGACCCAGTACTTC. Protein: CASSLSLTTETQYF. The chain couples TRBV27 to TRBJ2-5; no definite D call. From germline, CDR1 is MNHEY and CDR2 SMNVEV (reference sequence). This CDR3 comprises 14 residues. Trimming left V 0 bases short and J 5 bases short, with 10 bases between.

This clonotype was seen at least ten times. This chain links TRBV12-3 or TRBV12-4 with TRBJ1-6, with no clear D. Trimming left V 3 bases short and J 7 bases short, with 16 bases between. The CDR3 is made up of 16 amino acids. The CDR3 DNA sequence: TGTGCCAGCAGTTTTCTTAGCCGGTTGTTCAATTCACCCCTCCACTTT. Its protein is CASSFLSRLFNSPLHF.

This clonotype was recorded a few times. The chain uses TRBV12-3 or TRBV12-4 and TRBJ2-1; D is undetermined. The CDR3 has 14 residues. Deletions cut 3 bases from V and 5 bases from J, with 11 bases between. The CDR3 sequence: CASSLALGNNEQFF. The DNA of the CDR3 is TGTGCCAGCAGTTTGGCGCTTGGGAACAATGAGCAGTTCTTC.

The rearrangement uses TRBV12-3 or TRBV12-4 and TRBJ1-4; D unclear. V shed 3 bases and J shed 0 bases, with 11 bases lying between them. The length of the CDR3 is 16 residues. This chain's CDR3 is CASSFGRTATNEKLFF. The DNA of the CDR3 is TGTGCCAGCAGTTTCGGACGGACGGCAACTAATGAAAAACTGTTTTTT.

The chain couples TRBV12-3 or TRBV12-4 to TRBJ2-1, with D perhaps TRBD2 (5 bases). V lost 7 bases, J lost 6 bases, and 16 bases lay in between. The CDR3 is 14 amino acids. CDR3 in amino acids: CASTPKERPNEQFF. The CDR3 region has the DNA TGTGCCAGCACCCCAAAGGAGCGGCCCAATGAGCAGTTCTTC.

This clonotype was seen repeatedly, ten times or more. The chain uses TRBV20-1 and TRBJ2-1; tentative D call: TRBD1 (5 bases). The CDR3 covers 12 residues. CDR1 DFQATT and CDR2 SNEGSKA come from the germline V gene (reference sequence). The germline V and J ends were trimmed by 3 bases and 10 bases, with 13 bases remaining between them. In DNA, the CDR3 is TGCAGTGCTAGCTCAGGGATTCGGGAGCAGTTCTTC. This gives the protein CSASSGIREQFF.

This chain links TRBV7-3 with TRBJ2-5, with D tentatively TRBD2 (5 bases). CDR1 is SGHTA and CDR2 is FQGTGA in the germline V gene. The CDR3 totals 15 residues. Trimming removed 2 bases at V and 5 bases at J, with 15 bases between. The CDR3 sequence is CASSLGLSREETQYF. The CDR3 nucleotides read TGTGCCAGCAGCTTAGGCCTCTCTAGGGAGGAGACCCAGTACTTC.